Sequencing of this TCR beta chain was carried out in a study of blood T cell repertoires in COVID-19. Study-level background: The study drew acute and convalescent COVID-19 samples from the United States, Italy and Spain. PBMCs, B-cell-depleted T cells, or T cells provided the cDNA or gDNA that made up the material.

Per the study methods: Nucleated cell number was recorded as an estimate derived from reference gene primer amplification. Measured with immunoSEQ multiplex PCR; TCRdb has only the in-frame clones, and not every one. V and J calls and clone size are those listed in that table; D and trimming were worked out from the DNA. This sample yields fewer than 200,000 clones, of which approximately 80% are seen a single time; 10% to 15% belongs to the top ten. V lost 2 bases to trimming and J lost 4 bases, with 15 bases between them. In germline, CDR1 is MGHRA, CDR2 YSYEKL. The CDR3 loop spans 16 amino acids. During active infection, Seattle patients enrolled and were then monitored through disease.

The specimen was peripheral blood. This clonotype originated in an elderly woman with COVID-19, enrolled during active disease. The rearrangement uses TRBV4-1 and TRBJ2-1, with D tentatively TRBD2 (6 bases). CDR3 sequence: CASSQLATYLYNEQFF. The CDR3 DNA follows: TGCGCCAGCAGCCAACTAGCGACATACCTGTACAATGAGCAGTTCTTC.